The clone carrying this T cell receptor (beta chain) was seen once. The record originates from a study of control samples from healthy donors and cancer patients. TCRdb's table, derived via immunoSEQ multiplex PCR, lists solely in-frame clones and lacks some. The sample shows about 34,000 clones, about 88% of them seen only once. With 7 bases clipped from V and 0 bases from J, the junction kept 3 bases outside the gene matches. This CDR3 comprises 15 residues. Looked up from germline, CDR1 is MNHEY and CDR2 is SMNVEV (reference sequence). The sample taken for sequencing was PBMCs. The clonotype originates from a woman between 40 and 55 years old with lung cancer. J is TRBJ2-2 and V is TRBV27, with 9 positions matching TRBD1. CDR3 loop: CASTRQGANTGELFF. DNA for the CDR3: TGTGCCAGCACCCGACAGGGGGCGAACACCGGGGAGCTGTTTTTT.